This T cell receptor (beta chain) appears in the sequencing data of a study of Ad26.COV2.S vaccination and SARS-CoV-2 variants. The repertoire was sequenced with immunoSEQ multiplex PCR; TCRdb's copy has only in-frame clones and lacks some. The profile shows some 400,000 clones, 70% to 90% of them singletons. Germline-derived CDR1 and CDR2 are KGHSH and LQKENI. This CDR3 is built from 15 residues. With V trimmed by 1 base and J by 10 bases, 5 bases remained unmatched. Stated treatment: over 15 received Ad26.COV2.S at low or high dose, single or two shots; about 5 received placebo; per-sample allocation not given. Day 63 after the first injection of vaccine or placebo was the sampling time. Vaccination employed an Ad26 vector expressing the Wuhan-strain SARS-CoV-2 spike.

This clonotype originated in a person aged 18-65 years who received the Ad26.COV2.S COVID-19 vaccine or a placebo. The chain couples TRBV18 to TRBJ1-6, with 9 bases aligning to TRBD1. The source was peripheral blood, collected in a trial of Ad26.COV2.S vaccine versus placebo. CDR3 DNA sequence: TGTGCCAGCTCACCACGGACAGGGGATGGATCACCCCTCCACTTT. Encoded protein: CASSPRTGDGSPLHF.